Each of the 27 T cell receptor beta chains below was sequenced from the same sample in a study of T-cell reconstitution after alpha-beta-depleted transplantation in children. Preparation of the TCRbeta library was carried out with unique molecular identifiers. MiXCR was run by TCRdb on the PCR reads, yielding one entry per CDR3 protein. The sample consists of about 830,000 distinct CDR3 sequences, around 17% of them appearing once. The specimen was PBMCs, mostly from graft donor cells, collected 360 days after TCRalphabeta/CD19-depleted stem cell transplant. Receptors originate from a male patient younger than 18 who had a stem cell transplant for acute lymphoblastic leukemia, so the T cells may come from the graft donor.

This clonotype was detected a few times. V and J are TRBV5-1 and TRBJ2-1; 7 positions match TRBD2. V lost 5 bases to trimming and J lost 0 bases; unmatched junction nucleotides: 17. There are 19 residues in the CDR3. CDR1 SGHRS and CDR2 YFSETQ come from the germline V gene. The CDR3 region has the DNA TGCGCCAGCAGGATCAGGACTAGTTTAGGGGCCAGCTCCTACAATGAGCAGTTCTTC. The encoded protein is CASRIRTSLGASSYNEQFF.

This clonotype was picked up a small number of times. This rearrangement joins TRBV12-3 or TRBV12-4 to TRBJ2-1; D remains ambiguous. Trimming cost V 1 base and J 0 bases, with 7 bases left between them. The CDR3 spans 15 residues. CDR3 region: CASSLVANSYNEQFF. CDR3 in DNA: TGTGCCAGCAGTTTAGTGGCCAACTCCTACAATGAGCAGTTCTTC.

The chain links TRBV5-1 to TRBJ1-4, with D perhaps matching TRBD1 (5 bases). Germline V gene sequence: CDR1 SGHRS, CDR2 YFSETQ. The CDR3 has 15 amino acids. Between the trimmed V and J ends, which lost 6 bases and 5 bases, there was a span of 17 bases. CDR3 in amino acids: CASTIGRGVNEKLFF. The DNA for the CDR3 is TGCGCCAGCACCATTGGCCGGGGGGTAAATGAAAAACTGTTTTTT. The variable domain in full, completed from reference TRBV5-1 and TRBJ1-4, reads KAGVTQTPRYLIKTRGQQVTLSCSPISGHRSVSWYQQTPGQGLQFLFEYFSETQRNKGNFPGRFSGRQFSNSRSEMNVSTLELGDSALYLCASTIGRGVNEKLFFGSGTQLSVL.

In this sample, this clonotype turned up a few times. The gene calls are TRBV5-1 and TRBJ1-2; weak D call: TRBD1 (6 bases). CDR1 is SGHRS, CDR2 YFSETQ, per germline. V was trimmed by 0 bases and J by 0 bases, leaving 12 bases between them. The CDR3 spans 16 residues. CDR3 region: CASSLEGHPSNYGYTF. DNA for the CDR3: TGCGCCAGCAGCTTGGAGGGACACCCTTCTAACTATGGCTACACCTTC.

This clonotype has just a few counts. V usage is TRBV5-1 and J usage is TRBJ1-2; no reliable D call. Germline V gene data show CDR1 as SGHRS and CDR2 as YFSETQ. This CDR3 is 17 amino acids long. The germline V and J ends were trimmed by 4 bases and 0 bases, with 19 bases remaining between them. Here the CDR3 reads CASSKNSMSGPNYGYTF. The CDR3 nucleotides are TGCGCCAGCAGCAAAAATTCGATGTCCGGGCCTAACTATGGCTACACCTTC.

This clonotype showed up just a few times. The chain carries TRBV5-1 and TRBJ2-1; D remains ambiguous. The germline CDR1 and CDR2 sequences are SGHRS and YFSETQ. V shed 4 bases and J shed 7 bases, with 21 bases lying between them. This CDR3 comprises 16 residues. CDR3 residues: CASSPRGGVALNEQFF. The CDR3 region has the DNA TGCGCCAGCAGCCCGAGAGGTGGGGTGGCCTTGAATGAGCAGTTCTTC.

The chain recombines TRBV27 with TRBJ2-1; D possibly uses TRBD1 or TRBD2 (5 bases each). This CDR3 contains 14 residues. Germline CDR1 MNHEY, CDR2 SMNVEV (reference sequence). Trimming removed 4 bases from V and 9 bases from J, with 16 bases in between. For the CDR3, the DNA is TGTGCCAGCAGTTGGGGACCAAAAGGGATTGAGCAGTTCTTC. This translates into CASSWGPKGIEQFF.

This clonotype has a handful of counts. The genes are TRBV5-1 and TRBJ2-3, with D perhaps TRBD2 (5 bases). The CDR3 runs 14 residues. V lost 7 bases and J lost 4, with 16 bases in between. Looked up from germline, CDR1 is SGHRS and CDR2 is YFSETQ. In DNA, the CDR3 is TGCGCCAGCGGACGTGCTGCGGGTCCAGATACGCAGTATTTT. Its translation is CASGRAAGPDTQYF.

This sequence joins TRBV11-3 and TRBJ2-3, with D perhaps given as TRBD1 or TRBD2 (5 bases each). V was clipped by 1 base and J by 2 bases, with 13 bases between them. The CDR3 sequence is 16 residues long. Germline loops: CDR1 SGHNT, CDR2 YENEEA. The CDR3 region has the DNA TGTGCCAGCAGCTTAGGACGGGGCCTTTACACAGATACGCAGTATTTT. This gives the protein CASSLGRGLYTDTQYF.

This clonotype was counted between two and nine times. The chain links TRBV29-1 to TRBJ2-1, with D tentatively TRBD2 (5 bases). Germline V gene sequence: CDR1 SQVTM, CDR2 ANQGSEA. This CDR3 comprises 14 residues. Trimming pared 7 bases from V and 3 bases from J, leaving 16 bases between. CDR3 coding DNA: TGCAGCGGGATCCCAGCGGTGAACTACAATGAGCAGTTCTTC. Its protein is CSGIPAVNYNEQFF.

Concerning this clonotype: Just one base apart from a much larger clone, this may be a read error. This likely comes from a read error, as the CDR3 has no conserved phenylalanine or tryptophan at its end. The V and J genes are TRBV20-1 and TRBJ1-5; D uncertain. This CDR3 region has 14 residues. From germline, CDR1 is DFQATT and CDR2 SNEGSKA (reference sequence). With 6 bases removed from V and 1 base from J, the gap between germline ends came to 13 bases. The CDR3 spells CSAWKEWSNQPQHS. The CDR3 region has the DNA TGCAGTGCCTGGAAGGAATGGAGCAATCAGCCCCAGCATTCT.

The V and J genes are TRBV5-1 and TRBJ2-4; maybe TRBD1 (6 bases). Germline lookup yields CDR1 SGHRS and CDR2 YFSETQ. The CDR3 covers 14 residues. Trimming stripped 0 bases from V and 6 bases from J, with 10 bases between. CDR3 amino acids: CASSLESGANIQYF. The CDR3, as DNA: TGCGCCAGCAGCTTGGAATCAGGGGCAAACATTCAGTACTTC.

This clonotype was picked up a small number of times. The rearrangement links TRBV12-3 or TRBV12-4 to TRBJ2-2; 8 positions agree with TRBD1. This CDR3 is 15 amino acids long. J lost 5 bases, V lost 6 bases, and 8 bases had no gene match. CDR3 DNA sequence: TGTGCCAGCAGCAACCAGGGGGCGCCAACCGGGGAGCTGTTTTTT. Protein: CASSNQGAPTGELFF.

The J gene is TRBJ2-7, the V gene TRBV10-1; D unresolved. Germline V gene sequence: CDR1 WNHNN, CDR2 SYGVQD (reference sequence). The CDR3 runs to 15 residues. Deletions cut 2 bases from V and 2 bases from J, with 13 bases between. The chain's CDR3 is CASSEGGRAPYEQYF. The CDR3 coding sequence is TGCGCCAGCAGTGAGGGCGGTCGGGCCCCCTACGAGCAGTACTTC.

This clonotype was observed a handful of times. The chain has TRBV20-1 and TRBJ2-2, with TRBD1 as a possible D gene (6 bases). CDR1 and CDR2 (germline): DFQATT, SNEGSKA (reference sequence). This CDR3 spans 17 amino acids. Trimming removed 6 bases from V and 0 bases from J, with 20 bases in between. In DNA, the CDR3 is TGCAGTGCCACCCCATCCCCCGGGACACCGAACACCGGGGAGCTGTTTTTT. Translated, it gives CSATPSPGTPNTGELFF.

This clonotype was detected only a few times. V usage is TRBV18 and J usage is TRBJ1-3; D ambiguous. The CDR3 has 16 amino acids. V was trimmed by 1 base and J by 1 base, leaving 11 bases between them. CDR1 is KGHSH and CDR2 is LQKENI in the germline V gene. The CDR3 nucleotides read TGTGCCAGCTCACCACTGGAGGCTAAATCTGGAAACACCATATATTTT. As protein: CASSPLEAKSGNTIYF.

The V call is TRBV5-5, the J call TRBJ1-1; D uncertain. V was cut by 2 bases and J by 4 bases, with 12 bases left in between. There are 14 residues in the CDR3. In germline, CDR1 is SGHKS, CDR2 YYEKEE (reference sequence). CDR3 region: CASSFIVLGTEAFF. CDR3 DNA sequence: TGTGCCAGCAGCTTTATCGTTTTGGGCACTGAAGCTTTCTTT. The full variable domain, with the rest looked up from reference TRBV5-5 and TRBJ1-1, is DAGVTQSPTHLIKTRGQQVTLRCSPISGHKSVSWYQQVLGQGPQFIFQYYEKEERGRGNFPDRFSARQFPNYSSELNVNALLLGDSALYLCASSFIVLGTEAFFGQGTRLTVV.

Many counts were recorded for this clonotype. V usage is TRBV5-1 and J usage is TRBJ2-1; TRBD2 aligns across 11 bases. The J segment lost 5 bases and the V segment lost 1 base, leaving 5 bases of the junction unmatched. The germline gives CDR1 SGHRS, CDR2 YFSETQ. This CDR3 has 16 amino acids. The CDR3 sequence: CASSLPGTSGNNEQFF. The CDR3 bases are TGCGCCAGCAGCTTGCCCGGGACTAGCGGAAACAATGAGCAGTTCTTC.

This chain joins TRBV27 and TRBJ2-1; TRBD1 matches 7 bases. The germline CDR1 and CDR2 sequences are MNHEY and SMNVEV (reference sequence). J was trimmed by 2 bases and V by 8 bases; bases with no gene match: 9. The CDR3 contains 15 residues. The CDR3 is CASRGRQGPYNEQFF. The CDR3 DNA sequence: TGTGCCAGCCGCGGAAGACAGGGTCCCTACAATGAGCAGTTCTTC.

This clonotype was observed many times. This chain connects TRBV20-1 to TRBJ2-2; D perhaps matches TRBD2 (6 bases). Trimming took off 5 bases at V and 4 bases at J, with 14 bases between the two ends. The V gene's germline CDR1 is DFQATT and CDR2 SNEGSKA (reference sequence). The CDR3 extends over 14 amino acids. CDR3 nucleotides: TGCAGTGCTGGCCGACTAGGGGTCACCGGGGAGCTGTTTTTT. Translating gives CSAGRLGVTGELFF.

The chain employs TRBV7-3 and TRBJ1-2, with 9 bases identical to TRBD1. CDR1 and CDR2 (germline): SGHTA, FQGTGA. V shed 5 bases, J shed 3 bases, and the junction held 1 base outside the gene matches. The CDR3 loop spans 13 amino acids. The CDR3 nucleotides read TGTGCCAGCAGCGGGGACAGGGACTATGGCTACACCTTC. Translating it yields CASSGDRDYGYTF.

The DNA for the CDR3 is TGCAGTGCTCGGACTAGCGGGAAGCGAAATACGCAGTATTTT. Encoded protein: CSARTSGKRNTQYF. V usage is TRBV20-1 and J usage is TRBJ2-3; TRBD2 matches at 12 bases. Unmatched junction bases numbered 7, after V lost 5 bases and J lost 7 bases. In germline, CDR1 is DFQATT, CDR2 SNEGSKA (reference sequence). The CDR3 covers 14 residues.

This chain joins TRBV29-1 and TRBJ2-7, with D perhaps TRBD1 (6 bases). Looked up from germline, CDR1 is SQVTM and CDR2 is ANQGSEA. This CDR3 spans 12 amino acids. With 6 bases removed from V and 0 bases from J, the gap between germline ends came to 9 bases. The CDR3 nucleotides read TGCAGCGTCGGGGACAACTCCTACGAGCAGTACTTC. It is translated as CSVGDNSYEQYF.

This clonotype has only a few counts. The V gene is TRBV11-3, the J gene TRBJ1-5, with D unclear. The CDR3 spans 15 residues. Germline V lookup: CDR1 SGHNT, CDR2 YENEEA. With 1 base removed from V and 3 bases from J, the gap between germline ends came to 10 bases. Written as DNA, the CDR3 is TGTGCCAGCAGCTTAGGCCCAGGACCCAATCAGCCCCAGCATTTT. It translates to CASSLGPGPNQPQHF.

The genes are TRBV9 and TRBJ2-3; the D gene is possibly TRBD1 (5 bases). This CDR3 has 17 residues. V lost 4 bases, J lost 6 bases, and 24 bases lay in between. Germline CDR1 reads SGDLS; CDR2 reads YYNGEE. CDR3 amino acids: CASSPSKQGLVSDTQYF. The CDR3 nucleotides are TGTGCCAGCAGCCCATCCAAGCAGGGTCTTGTTTCGGATACGCAGTATTTT.

This clonotype was counted between two and nine times. DNA of the CDR3: TGTGCCAGCAGCTTCCCCCTGGCGATAGCCAAAAACATTCAGTACTTC. This gives the protein CASSFPLAIAKNIQYF. This chain joins TRBV7-9 and TRBJ2-4; no reliable D call. Per germline, CDR1 SEHNR and CDR2 FQNEAQ (reference sequence). V was shortened by 3 bases and J by 0 bases, with 12 bases between the two germline ends. The CDR3 has 16 amino acids.

The chain has TRBV12-3 or TRBV12-4 and TRBJ2-3, with TRBD2 matching over 11 bases. The V gene end was trimmed by 8 bases and the J gene end by 1 base; junction bases not matched to a gene: 17. The CDR3 consists of 19 residues. The CDR3 DNA sequence: TGTGCCAGCTGCCCACCCCTAGCGGGAGGCCCTCTTCGCACAGATACGCAGTATTTT. It is translated as CASCPPLAGGPLRTDTQYF.